Listed below are T cell receptor beta chains from one sample, sequenced in a study of T-cell reconstitution after alpha-beta-depleted transplantation in children. TCRdb processed the PCR reads anew with MiXCR; each CDR3 protein has one entry. The sample lists 300,000 to 400,000 distinct CDR3 sequences; 15% to 20% were seen once. The material sequenced was PBMCs, mostly from graft donor cells, taken 360 days after TCRalphabeta/CD19-depleted stem cell transplant. The receptor set was obtained from a male patient under 10 years old who had a stem cell transplant for acute lymphoblastic leukemia, so the T cells may come from the graft donor. Both conserved end residues are part of each CDR3. D genes are given only for firm matches. A clone size is listed for some rows: how often the clone was seen (once, few, many), or a class if it is expanded.

v_call	d_call	j_call	clone_size	cdr3_aa	cdr3_nt
TRBV11-2	-	TRBJ2-7	-	CASSFPDLPYEQYF	TGTGCCAGCAGCTTTCCGGACTTACCCTACGAGCAGTACTTC
TRBV28	-	TRBJ2-5	-	CASEQQGQETQYF	TGTGCCAGCGAACAGCAGGGGCAAGAGACCCAGTACTTC
TRBV18	-	TRBJ2-2	many	CASSRGHTGELFF	TGTGCCAGCTCCAGGGGCCACACCGGGGAGCTGTTTTTT
TRBV5-4	TRBD2	TRBJ2-3	-	CASSLPWTSGRNGPDTQCF	TGTGCCAGCAGCTTGCCTTGGACTAGCGGGAGGAACGGGCCAGATACGCAGTGTTTT
TRBV12-3/TRBV12-4	-	TRBJ2-7	-	CASSLALRTEALAYEQYF	TGTGCCAGCAGTTTAGCCTTAAGGACAGAAGCATTGGCCTACGAGCAGTACTTC
TRBV9	-	TRBJ2-1	many	CASSASGSPRNEQFF	TGTGCCAGCAGCGCCTCCGGGTCACCAAGAAATGAGCAGTTCTTC
TRBV27	-	TRBJ2-4	many	CASSPELRLAKNIQYF	TGTGCCAGCAGTCCGGAACTGAGACTAGCCAAAAACATTCAGTACTTC
TRBV6-5	-	TRBJ2-4	-	CASSWGTRDPHLAKNIQYF	TGTGCCAGCAGTTGGGGTACCAGAGACCCTCACCTAGCCAAAAACATTCAGTACTTC
TRBV20-1	TRBD2	TRBJ2-1	-	CSANPRTSVDEQFF	TGCAGTGCTAACCCCCGGACTAGCGTTGATGAGCAGTTCTTC
TRBV9	TRBD2	TRBJ2-1	many	CASSASGHYNEQFF	TGTGCCAGCAGCGCTAGCGGCCACTACAATGAGCAGTTCTTC
TRBV20-1	-	TRBJ2-7	-	CSAAGGLSYEQYF	TGCAGTGCCGCTGGAGGACTCTCCTACGAGCAGTACTTC
TRBV24-1	-	TRBJ2-1	few	CATSGGSSYNEQFF	TGTGCCACCAGTGGGGGGAGTTCCTACAATGAGCAGTTCTTC
TRBV19	-	TRBJ2-2	-	CASSIASVGELFF	TGTGCCAGTAGTATCGCCTCAGTCGGGGAGCTGTTTTTT
TRBV5-1	-	TRBJ2-4	many	CASRAGDVGIQYF	TGCGCCAGCAGGGCAGGGGATGTAGGGATTCAGTACTTC
TRBV12-3/TRBV12-4	TRBD2	TRBJ2-7	few	CASSRTRVDEQYF	TGTGCCAGCAGCAGGACTAGAGTGGACGAGCAGTACTTC
TRBV4-3	-	TRBJ2-7	-	CASSQVRTPPYEQYF	TGCGCCAGCAGCCAAGTTCGCACGCCCCCCTACGAGCAGTACTTC
TRBV6-2/TRBV6-3	-	TRBJ2-5	-	CASSSRDTQETQYF	TGTGCCAGCAGTTCCCGGGACACCCAAGAGACCCAGTACTTC
TRBV5-5	-	TRBJ2-1	-	CASSLDRPPEGEQFF	TGTGCCAGCAGCTTGGACAGGCCCCCCGAGGGTGAGCAGTTCTTC
TRBV10-3	-	TRBJ2-3	-	CAISSTGRRTDTQYF	TGTGCCATCTCCTCTACCGGTAGACGCACAGATACGCAGTATTTT
TRBV7-6	TRBD2	TRBJ2-1	-	CASSLVPGLGRTEQFF	TGTGCCAGCAGCTTAGTTCCGGGACTAGGGAGAACGGAGCAGTTCTTC
TRBV4-1	TRBD1	TRBJ2-7	-	CASSPTGEYEQYF	TGCGCCAGCAGCCCGACAGGGGAGTACGAGCAGTACTTC
TRBV5-1	-	TRBJ2-7	few	CASSLEPPVVYEQYF	TGCGCCAGCAGCTTGGAACCCCCGGTGGTATACGAGCAGTACTTC
TRBV20-1	TRBD2	TRBJ2-7	many	CSAKGAGTSGSWAYEQYF	TGCAGTGCTAAGGGGGCGGGGACTAGCGGGAGCTGGGCCTACGAGCAGTACTTC
TRBV28	TRBD1	TRBJ1-2	few	CASSETGRPYGYTF	TGTGCCAGCAGTGAGACAGGGAGACCCTATGGCTACACCTTC
TRBV6-2/TRBV6-3	-	TRBJ2-7	few	CASSNSGYEQYF	TGTGCCAGCAGCAACTCGGGCTACGAGCAGTACTTC
TRBV28	-	TRBJ2-2	-	CASTPPAGHHTGELFF	TGTGCCAGCACCCCACCAGCGGGACACCACACCGGGGAGCTGTTTTTT
TRBV7-9	TRBD1	TRBJ2-5	many	CASSSWTGGETQYF	TGTGCCAGCAGCTCCTGGACAGGGGGAGAGACCCAGTACTTC
TRBV5-1	-	TRBJ2-3	few	CASRGFVSSPSTDTQYF	TGCGCCAGCAGGGGTTTCGTCTCTTCTCCCTCCACAGATACGCAGTATTTT
TRBV12-3/TRBV12-4	TRBD2	TRBJ2-1	-	CASSWFGTSGRDEQFF	TGTGCCAGCAGTTGGTTCGGGACTAGCGGGAGAGACGAGCAGTTCTTC
TRBV5-1	TRBD1	TRBJ1-1	few	CASISAGTGKAFF	TGCGCCAGCATCTCGGCGGGGACAGGGAAAGCTTTCTTT
TRBV12-3/TRBV12-4	-	TRBJ2-1	few	CASSFQPAATYNEQFF	TGTGCCAGCAGTTTCCAGCCTGCCGCGACCTACAATGAGCAGTTCTTC
TRBV12-3/TRBV12-4	-	TRBJ1-1	many	CASSTDRNTEAFF	TGTGCCAGCAGCACCGACAGGAACACTGAAGCTTTCTTT
TRBV7-8	-	TRBJ2-5	few	CASSRRESLQETQYF	TGTGCCAGCAGCCGACGAGAAAGCCTTCAAGAGACCCAGTACTTC
TRBV15	-	TRBJ2-1	many	CATSGYRDPLNEQFF	TGTGCCACCAGCGGATACAGGGACCCGTTGAATGAGCAGTTCTTC
TRBV12-3/TRBV12-4	TRBD1	TRBJ1-5	-	CASSSGDRFSNQPQHF	TGTGCCAGCAGTTCCGGGGACAGATTTAGCAATCAGCCCCAGCATTTT
TRBV5-6	-	TRBJ2-5	many	CASSTGWAAETQYF	TGTGCCAGCAGCACCGGATGGGCGGCAGAGACCCAGTACTTC
TRBV6-5	-	TRBJ2-3	many	CASSYSGFPETDTQYF	TGTGCCAGCAGTTACTCGGGATTTCCCGAAACAGATACGCAGTATTTT
TRBV5-1	-	TRBJ2-4	few	CASSPGTGWTWNIQYF	TGCGCCAGCAGCCCCGGGACGGGGTGGACTTGGAACATTCAGTACTTC
TRBV6-1	TRBD2	TRBJ2-2	few	CATPGGPSAGELFF	TGTGCCACCCCGGGAGGGCCTAGTGCCGGGGAGCTGTTTTTT
TRBV6-5	-	TRBJ2-5	few	CASSWGPGSEETQYF	TGTGCCAGCAGTTGGGGTCCCGGTTCGGAGGAGACCCAGTACTTC
TRBV7-2	-	TRBJ2-3	-	CTSSLVLLATDTQYF	TGTACCAGCAGCTTAGTCCTACTAGCAACAGATACGCAGTATTTT
TRBV6-2/TRBV6-3	TRBD2	TRBJ2-2	many	CASSRRRTSGSTGELFF	TGTGCCAGCAGCCGAAGACGGACTAGCGGGAGTACCGGGGAGCTGTTTTTT
TRBV4-1	TRBD2	TRBJ2-5	-	CASSQEDRLALETQYF	TGCGCCAGCAGCCAAGAAGATAGACTAGCCCTAGAGACCCAGTACTTC
TRBV4-3	TRBD2	TRBJ2-1	many	CASSQVLAERAHNEQFF	TGCGCCAGCAGCCAAGTTCTAGCGGAAAGAGCGCACAATGAGCAGTTCTTC
TRBV28	-	TRBJ1-1	-	CASSLSHTAYMNTEAFF	TGTGCCAGCAGTTTATCCCACACGGCCTATATGAACACTGAAGCTTTCTTT
TRBV20-1	-	TRBJ1-2	-	CSATAGELNYGYTF	TGCAGTGCTACCGCTGGGGAACTTAACTATGGCTACACCTTC